What follows are 21 T cell receptor beta chains derived from one specimen sequenced in a study of blood T cell repertoires in COVID-19. Clones were read by immunoSEQ multiplex PCR, and TCRdb kept only the in-frame ones, dropping some. The data hold about 160,000 clones, with roughly four fifths observed a single time. The sample taken for sequencing was peripheral blood. The receptors derive from a human donor with acute or convalescent COVID-19. The donor label of this sample is uncertain.

V is TRBV5-1 and J is TRBJ1-2; D is undetermined. CDR3 size: 14 residues. CDR1 and CDR2 (germline): SGHRS, YFSETQ. Trimming took 0 bases from V and 8 from J, leaving 14 bases between them. The CDR3 protein is CASSLEGAGDGYTF. The CDR3 coding sequence is TGCGCCAGCAGCTTGGAAGGCGCGGGAGACGGCTACACCTTC.

V is TRBV6-5 and J is TRBJ2-3; TRBD2 aligns across 9 bases. Looked up from germline, CDR1 is MNHEY and CDR2 is SVGAGI. Trimming removed 6 bases from V and 11 bases from J; junction bases left unmatched: 6. The CDR3 sequence is 12 residues long. CDR3 sequence: CASRRSGGMQYF. In nucleotides, the CDR3 is TGTGCCAGCAGGCGCAGCGGGGGGATGCAGTATTTT.

The CDR3, as DNA: TGTGCCCAGGAAAGGAACACTGAAGCTTTCTTT. Its protein is CAQERNTEAFF. V is TRBV30 and J is TRBJ1-1, with D unclear. CDR3 length: 11 amino acids. The germline CDR1 and CDR2 sequences are GTSNPN and SVGIG (reference sequence). V lost 8 bases and J lost 1, with 8 bases in between.

This sequence joins TRBV19 and TRBJ1-2; 9 positions agree with TRBD1. This CDR3 region has 14 residues. From germline, CDR1 is LNHDA and CDR2 SQIVND (reference sequence). V lost 6 bases, J lost 4 bases, and 6 bases stayed unmatched. For the CDR3, the DNA is TGTGCCAGTAGCAGGGACAGGGATGGCTATGGCTACACCTTC. This codes for CASSRDRDGYGYTF.

V is TRBV6-1 and J is TRBJ2-3; unclear D gene. This CDR3 region has 14 residues. Trimming took 1 base from V and 3 from J, leaving 8 bases between them. Germline CDR1 is MNHNS and CDR2 is SASEGT. The CDR3 here is CASSEGPGTDTQYF. The CDR3 nucleotides are TGTGCCAGCAGTGAAGGCCCCGGGACAGATACGCAGTATTTT.

This clone was observed a single time. The chain uses TRBV7-2 and TRBJ1-4; D is unresolved. The V gene's germline CDR1 is SGHTA and CDR2 FQGNSA. V dropped 2 bases and J dropped 8 bases, with 15 bases sitting between them. The CDR3 is 15 residues long. The CDR3 protein is CASSLNSFTGEKLFF. CDR3 in DNA: TGTGCCAGCAGCTTAAACAGCTTCACGGGGGAAAAACTGTTTTTT.

The chain is built from TRBV4-2 and TRBJ1-1, with D perhaps matching TRBD1 (5 bases). V lost 2 bases, J lost 0 bases, and 7 bases lay in between. The CDR3 loop spans 14 amino acids. Germline CDR1 reads LGHNA; CDR2 reads YNFKEQ. The CDR3 sequence: CASSQIQVNTEAFF. CDR3 bases: TGTGCCAGCAGCCAAATACAGGTGAACACTGAAGCTTTCTTT.

The CDR3 region has the DNA TGTGCCAGCAGCCACACCTTGAACACTGAAGCTTTCTTT. The encoded protein is CASSHTLNTEAFF. The chain carries TRBV11-3 and TRBJ1-1, with D unclear. Germline assignment: CDR1 SGHNT and CDR2 YENEEA. The CDR3 covers 13 residues. V lost 5 bases and J 0 bases, leaving 7 bases between the germline ends.

This chain connects TRBV10-3 to TRBJ1-2; 8 bases fit TRBD1. The germline V gene has CDR1 ENHRY and CDR2 SYGVKD. V shed 10 bases and J 2 bases; nucleotides not matched to a gene: 6. The CDR3 loop spans 13 amino acids. CDR3: CATRGRNNYGYTF. DNA for the CDR3: TGTGCCACCAGGGGGCGTAACAACTATGGCTACACCTTC.

The chain joins TRBV19 to TRBJ1-6; no definite D call. V lost 5 bases to trimming and J lost 4 bases, with 9 bases between them. Germline CDR1 and CDR2: LNHDA and SQIVND (reference sequence). CDR3 length: 14 amino acids. The CDR3 sequence: CASSEAQYNSPLHF. CDR3 sequence (DNA): TGTGCCAGTAGTGAGGCACAATATAATTCACCCCTCCACTTT.

This chain links TRBV20-1 with TRBJ1-3; a possible D gene is TRBD1 (5 bases). V was pared by 6 bases and J by 4 bases, with 7 bases between. Germline lookup yields CDR1 DFQATT and CDR2 SNEGSKA (reference sequence). The length of the CDR3 is 11 residues. CDR3 sequence: CSARTGNTIYF. CDR3 sequence (DNA): TGCAGTGCAAGGACAGGAAACACCATATATTTT.

This sequence joins TRBV19 and TRBJ2-7; 8 positions match TRBD1. Germline V gene lookup returns CDR1 LNHDA and CDR2 SQIVND (reference sequence). This CDR3 contains 14 residues. V shed 1 base, J shed 2 bases, and the junction held 1 base outside the gene matches. CDR3 protein: CASSIAQGAYEQYF. The CDR3 region has the DNA TGTGCCAGTAGTATAGCACAGGGGGCCTACGAGCAGTACTTC.

This clone was seen only once. The V and J genes are TRBV18 and TRBJ1-1, with D tentatively TRBD1 (5 bases). V lost 3 bases and J 3 bases, leaving 11 bases between the germline ends. The germline V gene has CDR1 KGHSH and CDR2 LQKENI. The CDR3 consists of 14 residues. The CDR3 DNA reads as TGTGCCAGCTCACCGAATGGCAGGGACACTGAAGCTTTCTTT. Amino acid sequence: CASSPNGRDTEAFF. Full variable domain (outside the CDR3, taken from reference TRBV18 and TRBJ1-1): NAGVMQNPRHLVRRRGQEARLRCSPMKGHSHVYWYRQLPEEGLKFMVYLQKENIIDESGMPKERFSAEFPKEGPSILRIQQVVRGDSAAYFCASSPNGRDTEAFFGQGTRLTVV.

In this sample, this clone turned up a few times. The gene calls are TRBV19 and TRBJ2-7, with D perhaps TRBD2 (7 bases). The CDR3 extends over 14 amino acids. The V end was cut by 3 bases, the J end by 2 bases, with 11 bases between. CDR1 and CDR2 (germline): LNHDA, SQIVND (reference sequence). The CDR3 region is CASSMGGAPYEQYF. In nucleotides, the CDR3 is TGTGCCAGTAGTATGGGGGGGGCCCCCTACGAGCAGTACTTC.

This clone was recorded once. The chain employs TRBV10-3 and TRBJ2-2; a possible D gene is TRBD2 (6 bases). The CDR3 totals 15 residues. V lost 0 bases and J lost 8, with 13 bases in between. Germline V gene sequence: CDR1 ENHRY, CDR2 SYGVKD. This chain's CDR3 is CAISESDRRAGELFF. The CDR3 bases are TGTGCCATCAGTGAGTCGGACCGGAGGGCGGGGGAGCTGTTTTTT.

The genes are TRBV11-2 and TRBJ2-5; D perhaps matches TRBD2 (7 bases). V was clipped by 3 bases and J by 2 bases, with 22 bases between them. In germline, CDR1 is SGHAT, CDR2 FQNNGV. The CDR3 has 18 residues. The chain's CDR3 is CASSLGVGRVGAQETQYF. The DNA for the CDR3 is TGTGCCAGCAGCTTGGGCGTAGGGAGGGTGGGGGCGCAAGAGACCCAGTACTTC.

V usage is TRBV5-1 and J usage is TRBJ1-5, with D possibly matching TRBD1 (5 bases). V was cut by 4 bases and J by 4 bases, with 9 bases left in between. Germline values: CDR1 SGHRS, CDR2 YFSETQ. This CDR3 contains 13 residues. The CDR3 DNA reads as TGCGCCAGCAGCAGGGGCATGAATCAGCCCCAGCATTTT. Amino acid sequence: CASSRGMNQPQHF.

The chain carries TRBV19 and TRBJ2-6; D is unresolved. The length of the CDR3 is 16 residues. CDR1 is LNHDA and CDR2 is SQIVND in the germline V gene (reference sequence). Trimming removed 3 bases from V and 2 bases from J, with 11 bases in between. CDR3 sequence: CASSIVFSTGANVLTF. The CDR3 DNA is TGTGCCAGTAGTATCGTTTTCAGTACTGGGGCCAACGTCCTGACTTTC.

The chain carries TRBV7-6 and TRBJ2-7, with 10 bases matching TRBD1. This CDR3 contains 15 residues. Germline CDR1 is SGHVS and CDR2 is FNYEAQ. J lost 3 bases, V lost 2 bases, and 4 bases had no gene match. This CDR3 reads CASSLMGQGNYEQYF. The CDR3 DNA reads as TGTGCCAGCAGCTTAATGGGACAGGGGAACTACGAGCAGTACTTC.

The J gene is TRBJ2-3, the V gene TRBV10-1; 9 bases agree with TRBD1. This CDR3 comprises 13 residues. Germline V lookup: CDR1 WNHNN, CDR2 SYGVQD (reference sequence). The J segment lost 0 bases and the V segment lost 8 bases, leaving 0 bases of the junction unmatched. CDR3 DNA sequence: TGCGCCAGCGGACAGGGGAGCACAGATACGCAGTATTTT. Translated, it gives CASGQGSTDTQYF.

The CDR3 sequence: CATSRDRGLSYEQYF. The DNA of the CDR3 is TGTGCCACCAGCAGAGACAGGGGGCTCTCCTACGAGCAGTACTTC. V is TRBV15 and J is TRBJ2-7; 8 bases are shared with TRBD1. Looked up from germline, CDR1 is LNHNV and CDR2 is YYDKDF (reference sequence). The CDR3 spans 15 residues. The V and J ends lost 0 bases and 0 bases, in that order; junction bases with no gene match: 1.